This record covers a single T cell receptor beta chain. The assay was immunoSEQ multiplex PCR, and TCRdb's table has in-frame clones only and misses some. The sample has approximately 1.9 million clones, over 85% seen once. This record belongs to a study of shared clonotypes between healthy human individuals. In the naive CD8 group, cells lacked CD45RO and were positively selected for CCR7, so terminally differentiated effector memory CD45RA+ cells were left out. The trim removed 2 bases at V and 2 bases at J, leaving 4 bases unmatched. CDR3 length: 15 amino acids. Germline V CDR1 and CDR2: SGHRS, YFSETQ.

The sequencing sample was made of naive CD8+ T cells from PBMCs. The genes are TRBV5-1 and TRBJ2-3; TRBD2 matches at 8 bases. The receptor was isolated from a man in his late teens or twenties in good health. Some clones in this sample may be carry-over from other donors' samples. The CDR3 DNA sequence: TGCGCCAGCAGCTTCCCAGCGGGAGTCACAGATACGCAGTATTTT. This gives the protein CASSFPAGVTDTQYF.